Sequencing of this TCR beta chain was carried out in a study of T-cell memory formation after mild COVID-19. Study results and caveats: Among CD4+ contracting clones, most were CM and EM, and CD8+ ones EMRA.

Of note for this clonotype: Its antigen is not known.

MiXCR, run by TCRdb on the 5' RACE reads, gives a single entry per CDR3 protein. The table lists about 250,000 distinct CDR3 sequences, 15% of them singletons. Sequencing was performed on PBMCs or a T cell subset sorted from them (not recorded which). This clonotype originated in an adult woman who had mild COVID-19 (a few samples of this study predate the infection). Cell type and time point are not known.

CDR3 DNA sequence: TGCAGTGCTAGAGATTCTGGAAGGACCTCCTACAATGAGCAGTTCTTC. As protein: CSARDSGRTSYNEQFF. This chain joins TRBV20-1 and TRBJ2-1; D is undetermined. Trimming cost V 0 bases and J 0 bases, with 12 bases left between them. Germline V lookup: CDR1 DFQATT, CDR2 SNEGSKA (reference sequence). The CDR3 runs 16 residues.